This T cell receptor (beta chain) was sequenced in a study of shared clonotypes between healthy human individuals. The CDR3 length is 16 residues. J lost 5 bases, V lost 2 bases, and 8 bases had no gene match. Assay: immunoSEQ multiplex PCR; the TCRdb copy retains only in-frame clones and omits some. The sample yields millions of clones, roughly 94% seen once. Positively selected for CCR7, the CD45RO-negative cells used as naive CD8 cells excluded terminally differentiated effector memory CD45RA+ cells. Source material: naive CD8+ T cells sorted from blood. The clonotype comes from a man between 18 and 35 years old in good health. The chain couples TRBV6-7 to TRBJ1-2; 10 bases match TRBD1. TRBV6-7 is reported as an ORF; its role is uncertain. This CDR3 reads CASSYPGTGEEYGYTF. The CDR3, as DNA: TGTGCCAGCAGTTACCCCGGGACAGGGGAGGAGTATGGCTACACCTTC.